This T cell receptor beta chain was documented in a study of cytomegalovirus exposure and HLA in healthy donors. Study-level information: Earlier sequencing of 150 million to 200 million T cells yielded roughly 120 million unique TCR beta sequences.

While unrecorded immune exposures were likely, the donors were nominally healthy when sampled. Primers included in the PCR were 60 Vbeta and 13 Jbeta primers. The method was immunoSEQ multiplex PCR; TCRdb's version includes in-frame clones alone and lacks a portion of them. The sample has over 100,000 clones, roughly 80% seen once. J was trimmed by 2 bases and V by 4 bases; bases with no gene match: 4. Germline CDR1 is MNHNY and CDR2 is SVGAGI (reference sequence). The CDR3 sequence is 14 residues long. The rearrangement joins TRBV6-6 to TRBJ2-5; TRBD2 matches 7 bases. The sequenced sample consisted of PBMCs. The TCR was taken from a man aged 25-40 years in good health and CMV-seronegative. The DNA of the CDR3 is TGTGCCAGCAGTTGGACTAGAGGTCAAGAGACCCAGTACTTC. Residues: CASSWTRGQETQYF.